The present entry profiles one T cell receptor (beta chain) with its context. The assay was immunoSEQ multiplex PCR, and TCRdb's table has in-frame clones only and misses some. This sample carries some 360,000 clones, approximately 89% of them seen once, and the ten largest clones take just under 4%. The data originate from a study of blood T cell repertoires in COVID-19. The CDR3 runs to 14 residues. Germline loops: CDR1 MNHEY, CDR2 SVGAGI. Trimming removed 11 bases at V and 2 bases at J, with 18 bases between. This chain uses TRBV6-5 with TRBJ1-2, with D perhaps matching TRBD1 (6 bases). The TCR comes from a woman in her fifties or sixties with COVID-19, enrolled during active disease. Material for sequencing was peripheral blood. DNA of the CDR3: TGTGCCGGAACAGGACAGTCCGGCAACTATGGCTACACCTTC. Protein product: CAGTGQSGNYGYTF.